A single sample gave rise to the 24 T cell receptor beta chains below, sequenced in a study of T-cell reconstitution after alpha-beta-depleted transplantation in children. Unique molecular identifiers were used in preparing the TCRbeta library. TCRdb redid the calling of the PCR reads with MiXCR, one entry per CDR3 protein. This table holds some 400,000 distinct CDR3 sequences, around 21% found once. This specimen consisted of PBMCs from the stem cell graft donor, obtained from the stem cell graft. The receptors were sampled from a human donor who donated a stem cell graft to a child with acute myeloid leukemia.

This sequence joins TRBV9 and TRBJ2-5; 8 nucleotides align to TRBD1. This CDR3 has 17 residues. Per germline, CDR1 SGDLS and CDR2 YYNGEE. J lost 4 bases, V lost 4 bases, and 15 bases had no gene match. CDR3: CASSRRFGQGLGETQYF. In nucleotides, the CDR3 is TGTGCCAGCAGCCGCCGTTTTGGACAGGGTCTGGGAGAGACCCAGTACTTC.

This clonotype was seen a few times. The chain uses TRBV20-1 and TRBJ2-7, with 10 bases lining up with TRBD2. The CDR3 covers 12 residues. Germline CDR1 and CDR2: DFQATT and SNEGSKA (reference sequence). DNA of the CDR3: TGCAGCTCGGTTAGCGGGAGGTCCGAGCAGTACTTC. The encoded protein is CSSVSGRSEQYF.

There are a few counts of this clonotype. The chain links TRBV5-1 to TRBJ2-1, with D unresolved. The CDR3 totals 16 residues. V was trimmed by 0 bases and J by 2 bases, leaving 12 bases between them. CDR1 and CDR2 from the germline V gene are SGHRS and YFSETQ. The CDR3 coding sequence is TGCGCCAGCAGCTTGGCCATGGACCCCACCTACAATGAGCAGTTCTTC. Its protein is CASSLAMDPTYNEQFF.

This clonotype was seen at least ten times. This chain links TRBV5-5 with TRBJ1-1; 9 nucleotides agree with TRBD1. J lost 4 bases, V lost 0 bases, and 4 bases had no gene match. The CDR3 totals 15 residues. The V gene's germline CDR1 is SGHKS and CDR2 YYEKEE (reference sequence). CDR3 sequence reads: CASSLEDRGLTEAFF. CDR3 bases: TGTGCCAGCAGCTTGGAGGACAGGGGCCTCACTGAAGCTTTCTTT. The variable domain in full, completed from reference TRBV5-5 and TRBJ1-1, reads DAGVTQSPTHLIKTRGQQVTLRCSPISGHKSVSWYQQVLGQGPQFIFQYYEKEERGRGNFPDRFSARQFPNYSSELNVNALLLGDSALYLCASSLEDRGLTEAFFGQGTRLTVV.

This clonotype was counted many times. This chain links TRBV20-1 with TRBJ1-1; D may be TRBD1 (5 bases). Germline V gives CDR1 DFQATT, CDR2 SNEGSKA (reference sequence). Trimming stripped 5 bases from V and 1 base from J, with 14 bases between. This CDR3 contains 14 residues. The CDR3 is CSAGVGTENTEAFF. The DNA of the CDR3 is TGCAGTGCTGGTGTTGGGACCGAGAACACTGAAGCTTTCTTT.

This clonotype has just a few counts. This chain links TRBV27 with TRBJ2-3, with 8 bases matching TRBD2. This CDR3 spans 18 amino acids. V was pared by 3 bases and J by 8 bases, with 19 bases of the junction left unmatched. CDR1 is MNHEY and CDR2 is SMNVEV in the germline V gene (reference sequence). The CDR3: CASSFFPKREGDLGTQYF. The CDR3 DNA is TGTGCCAGCAGTTTTTTCCCCAAACGGGAGGGGGACCTCGGTACGCAGTATTTT.

The CDR3 coding sequence is TGTGCCAGCAGTCCCGGGACACCGAGAGCCGAGCAGTACTTC. Amino acids: CASSPGTPRAEQYF. The chain is built from TRBV6-2 or TRBV6-3 and TRBJ2-7; D is possibly TRBD1 (6 bases). Trimming removed 5 bases from V and 6 bases from J, with 17 bases in between. Germline V lookup: CDR1 MNHEY, CDR2 SVGEGT. The CDR3 runs to 14 residues.

V usage is TRBV5-1 and J usage is TRBJ1-5; the D is unclear. Germline CDR1 reads SGHRS; CDR2 reads YFSETQ. Deletions cut 0 bases from V and 5 bases from J, with 18 bases between. CDR3 length: 17 amino acids. The CDR3 DNA sequence: TGCGCCAGCAGCTTGGAAGCCTGGGTGGTGAATCATCAGCCCCAGCATTTT. Its protein product is CASSLEAWVVNHQPQHF.

The chain joins TRBV4-2 to TRBJ2-5; the match to TRBD1 covers 8 bases. The CDR3 extends over 15 amino acids. With V trimmed by 4 bases and J by 4 bases, 8 bases remained unmatched. Per germline, CDR1 LGHNA and CDR2 YNFKEQ. The CDR3: CASSRWQGAGETQYF. CDR3 DNA: TGTGCCAGCAGCCGGTGGCAGGGGGCAGGAGAGACCCAGTACTTC.

This clonotype was seen many times. In DNA, the CDR3 is TGTGCCAGCAGTCGGACAGGGCGGAGGGATACGCAGTATTTT. Amino acid sequence: CASSRTGRRDTQYF. The rearrangement links TRBV27 to TRBJ2-3, with 8 bases fitting TRBD1. The J segment lost 6 bases and the V segment lost 5 bases, leaving 7 bases of the junction unmatched. Germline V gene data show CDR1 as MNHEY and CDR2 as SMNVEV (reference sequence). The CDR3 is 14 amino acids.

The V gene is TRBV2, the J gene TRBJ2-2; 8 nucleotides align to TRBD2. CDR3 length equals 13 residues. CDR1 and CDR2 from the germline V gene are SNHLY and FYNNEI. Trimming cost V 9 bases and J 1 base; bases outside gene matches: 1. For the CDR3, the DNA is TGTGCCAGAAGCGGGAGGAACACCGGGGAGCTGTTTTTT. Translating it yields CARSGRNTGELFF.

This chain links TRBV20-1 with TRBJ1-5; 7 nucleotides agree with TRBD1. Germline assignment: CDR1 DFQATT and CDR2 SNEGSKA (reference sequence). The J segment lost 9 bases and the V segment lost 5 bases, leaving 7 bases of the junction unmatched. This CDR3 has 12 amino acids. The CDR3 region has the DNA TGCAGTGCTGAAGGGGGACAGCTGCCCCAGCATTTT. Protein product: CSAEGGQLPQHF.

This sequence joins TRBV28 and TRBJ1-4; D gene uncertain. The length of the CDR3 is 12 residues. Germline lookup yields CDR1 MDHEN and CDR2 SYDVKM. Trimming stripped 4 bases from V and 4 bases from J, with 4 bases between. The CDR3, as DNA: TGTGCCAGCAGTTCCGGTAATGAAAAACTGTTTTTT. This codes for CASSSGNEKLFF.

This chain uses TRBV24-1 with TRBJ2-1, with TRBD2 matching 12 bases. Trimming cost V 4 bases and J 7 bases; bases outside gene matches: 13. This CDR3 contains 18 residues. In germline, CDR1 is KGHDR, CDR2 SFDVKD. CDR3 protein: CATSEELAGGPYENEQFF. In DNA, the CDR3 is TGTGCCACCAGTGAGGAACTAGCGGGAGGCCCGTATGAAAATGAGCAGTTCTTC.

This clonotype was seen a handful of times. The genes are TRBV20-1 and TRBJ2-7; tentatively, D is TRBD1 or TRBD2 (5 bases each). The CDR3 length is 14 residues. The germline V gene encodes CDR1 DFQATT and CDR2 SNEGSKA (reference sequence). The chain's CDR3 is CSPRDRRGAYEQYF. CDR3 nucleotide sequence: TGCAGCCCTAGAGATCGAAGAGGGGCCTACGAGCAGTACTTC.

In this sample, this clonotype turned up a few times. This sequence joins TRBV5-1 and TRBJ1-4; perhaps TRBD1 as D (5 bases). CDR1 is SGHRS and CDR2 is YFSETQ in the germline V gene. The CDR3 extends over 15 amino acids. V was trimmed by 4 bases and J by 8 bases, leaving 18 bases between them. CDR3 DNA: TGCGCCAGCAGCGCCCTAGGGCAGCAGGGCGAAAAACTGTTTTTT. This encodes CASSALGQQGEKLFF. The complete variable domain, with remaining parts taken from reference TRBV5-1 and TRBJ1-4, reads KAGVTQTPRYLIKTRGQQVTLSCSPISGHRSVSWYQQTPGQGLQFLFEYFSETQRNKGNFPGRFSGRQFSNSRSEMNVSTLELGDSALYLCASSALGQQGEKLFFGSGTQLSVL.

This clonotype was seen many times. The CDR3 protein is CASSLAQETQYF. The DNA of the CDR3 is TGTGCCAGCAGCTTAGCCCAAGAGACCCAGTACTTC. This sequence joins TRBV7-9 and TRBJ2-5; D not certain. Germline loops: CDR1 SEHNR, CDR2 FQNEAQ (reference sequence). This CDR3 contains 12 residues. V lost 0 bases to trimming and J lost 1 base, with 0 bases between them.

The chain carries TRBV6-6 and TRBJ1-2; D is undetermined. V was clipped by 7 bases and J by 5 bases, with 11 bases between them. This CDR3 region has 12 residues. Germline CDR1 MNHNY, CDR2 SVGAGI (reference sequence). CDR3 coding DNA: TGTGCCAGCACTACCGACCGATATGGCTACACCTTC. Protein product: CASTTDRYGYTF.

This clonotype came up many times. This chain links TRBV6-1 with TRBJ2-5; D is ambiguous. Germline loops: CDR1 MNHNS, CDR2 SASEGT. V lost 6 bases to trimming and J lost 4 bases, with 6 bases between them. The CDR3 runs 11 residues. CDR3 region: CASRGLETQYF. CDR3 sequence (DNA): TGTGCCAGCAGGGGTCTAGAGACCCAGTACTTC.

Here the CDR3 reads CASSPDKGNSPLHF. In DNA form, the CDR3 reads TGTGCCAGCAGCCCGGACAAGGGGAATTCACCCCTCCACTTT. This chain joins TRBV7-9 and TRBJ1-6, with D possibly being TRBD1 (5 bases). The V and J ends lost 5 bases and 7 bases respectively, with 12 bases between them. CDR1 is SEHNR, CDR2 FQNEAQ, per germline (reference sequence). The CDR3 spans 14 residues.

This clonotype was observed at least ten times. The chain couples TRBV12-3 or TRBV12-4 to TRBJ2-1; no clear D. The length of the CDR3 is 13 residues. V gave up 4 bases and J gave up 5 bases, with 9 bases separating them. CDR3 nucleotides: TGTGCCAGCAGTTCCAGTCTCCACAATGAGCAGTTCTTC. Protein: CASSSSLHNEQFF.

There are a few counts of this clonotype. The chain recombines TRBV12-3 or TRBV12-4 with TRBJ1-1, with a tentative D call TRBD1 (6 bases). Between the trimmed V and J ends, which lost 5 bases and 11 bases, there was a span of 18 bases. The CDR3 is made up of 13 amino acids. CDR3 protein: CASSQVGGLGAFF. In DNA form, the CDR3 reads TGTGCCAGCAGTCAAGTAGGGGGGCTTGGTGCTTTCTTT.

The chain carries TRBV2 and TRBJ2-1; 12 bases fit TRBD2. The CDR3 extends over 19 amino acids. The V and J ends lost 7 bases and 12 bases, in that order; junction bases with no gene match: 25. Germline assignment: CDR1 SNHLY and CDR2 FYNNEI. CDR3 protein: CASTVGRASGRETTMVQFF. CDR3 bases: TGTGCCAGCACAGTGGGAAGGGCTAGCGGGAGGGAAACTACAATGGTGCAGTTCTTC. The whole variable domain, remainder taken from reference TRBV2 and TRBJ2-1, is EPEVTQTPSHQVTQMGQEVILRCVPISNHLYFYWYRQILGQKVEFLVSFYNNEISEKSEIFDDQFSVERPDGSNFTLKIRSTKLEDSAMYFCASTVGRASGRETTMVQFFGPGTRLTVL.

The CDR3 DNA sequence: TGTGCCAGCAGCAAAAGGGACAGGTTCAATGAGCAGTTCTTC. It codes for CASSKRDRFNEQFF. J is TRBJ2-1 and V is TRBV7-9, with TRBD1 matching 8 bases. V lost 5 bases, J lost 6 bases, and 6 bases stayed unmatched. CDR3 length: 14 residues. Looked up from germline, CDR1 is SEHNR and CDR2 is FQNEAQ (reference sequence).